This TCR beta chain originates from a study of OX40 agonist ivuxolimab in advanced cancers. Study-level background: In this cohort, patients received ivuxolimab, an agonistic anti-OX40 (CD134) antibody. Three individuals attained partial responses, comprising one hepatocellular carcinoma case and two cutaneous melanoma cases.

This clone occurred a few times. TCRdb's copy holds only in-frame clones and misses some; the assay was immunoSEQ multiplex PCR. The sample yields 90,000 to 100,000 clones, 70% to 90% seen once. Germline lookup yields CDR1 SQVTM and CDR2 ANQGSEA. The CDR3 has 14 amino acids. With 7 bases removed from V and 5 bases from J, the gap between germline ends came to 19 bases. The rearrangement links TRBV29-1 to TRBJ2-3, with D hard to call. The source was CD4+ or CD8+ T cells sorted from blood, collected in a trial of the OX40 agonist ivuxolimab. This clonotype was obtained from an adult with an advanced solid tumor such as melanoma, head and neck, liver or kidney cancer. Here the CDR3 DNA reads TGCAGCGCCGGGTCTCGAGGATATGGAGATACGCAGTATTTT. Its translation is CSAGSRGYGDTQYF.